This T cell receptor beta chain was documented in a study of cytomegalovirus exposure and HLA in healthy donors. Primers for the PCR totalled 60 Vbeta and 13 Jbeta. Profiling relied on immunoSEQ multiplex PCR, and the TCRdb table lists in-frame clones only, not all of them. The table includes fewer than 250,000 clones, around 79% detected once. This clone was seen just once. V lost 5 bases, J lost 2 bases, and 4 bases stayed unmatched. The CDR3 extends over 16 amino acids. Germline-derived CDR1 and CDR2 are SSHAT and FNYEAQ (reference sequence). The gene calls are TRBV7-7 and TRBJ2-2, with 11 positions matching TRBD2. Sample: PBMCs. The TCR comes from a woman between 18 and 29 years old in good health and CMV-seronegative. This chain's CDR3 is CASSHTSGGNTGELFF. CDR3 DNA sequence: TGTGCCAGCAGCCATACTAGCGGGGGTAACACCGGGGAGCTGTTTTTT.